This T cell receptor (beta chain) was profiled in a study of cytomegalovirus exposure and HLA in healthy donors. Regarding the study as a whole: A few chains tied to CMV proved CMV antigen-specific in vitro.

CDR3 size: 13 residues. J gave up 2 bases and V 9 bases, and 5 bases lay outside the gene matches. The V gene's germline CDR1 is SGHAT and CDR2 FQDESV (reference sequence). This clone was seen a few times. What it recognizes is unknown. The PCR ran on 60 Vbeta and 13 Jbeta primers. This table comes from immunoSEQ multiplex PCR, and its TCRdb copy is limited to in-frame clones, with some not included. The sample yields 150,000 to 180,000 clones, roughly 72% seen once. The chain links TRBV11-1 to TRBJ2-7; 9 bases are shared with TRBD2. This sequence was found in a man aged 30 to 39 in good health and CMV-seronegative. The material sequenced was PBMCs. CDR3 residues: CASKRGATYEQYF. CDR3 DNA sequence: TGTGCCAGTAAGCGGGGGGCTACCTACGAGCAGTACTTC.